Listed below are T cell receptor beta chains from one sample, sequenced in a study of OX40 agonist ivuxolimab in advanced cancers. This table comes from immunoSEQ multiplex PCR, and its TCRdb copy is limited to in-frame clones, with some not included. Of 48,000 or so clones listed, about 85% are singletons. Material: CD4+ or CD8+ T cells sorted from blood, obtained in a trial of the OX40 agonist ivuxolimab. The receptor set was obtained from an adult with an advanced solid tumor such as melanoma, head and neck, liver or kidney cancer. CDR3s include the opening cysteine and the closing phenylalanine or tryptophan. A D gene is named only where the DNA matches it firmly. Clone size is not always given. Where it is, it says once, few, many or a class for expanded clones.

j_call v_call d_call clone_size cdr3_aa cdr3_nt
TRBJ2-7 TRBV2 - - CASGTDTYEQYF TGTGCCAGCGGGACGGATACCTACGAGCAGTACTTC
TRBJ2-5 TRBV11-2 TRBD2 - CASSLKGGKIRETQYF TGTGCCAGCAGCTTAAAGGGAGGGAAGATTCGAGAGACCCAGTACTTC
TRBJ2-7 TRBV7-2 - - CASSHFGGEQYF TGTGCCAGCAGCCATTTCGGGGGAGAGCAGTACTTC
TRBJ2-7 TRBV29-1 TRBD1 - CSVGPGGNEQYF TGCAGCGTTGGACCAGGGGGAAACGAGCAGTACTTC
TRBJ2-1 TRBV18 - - CASSSPSGTDNEQFF TGTGCCAGCTCATCTCCTTCCGGGACGGACAATGAGCAGTTCTTC
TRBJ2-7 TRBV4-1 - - CASSQDHGYYEQYF TGCGCCAGCAGCCAAGACCACGGCTACTACGAGCAGTACTTC
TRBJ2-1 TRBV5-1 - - CASSLAGNEGNEQFF TGCGCCAGCAGCTTGGCCGGTAATGAGGGAAATGAGCAGTTCTTC
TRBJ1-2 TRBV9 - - CASSSLGPGGYGYTF TGTGCCAGCAGCTCCCTTGGTCCCGGGGGCTATGGCTACACCTTC
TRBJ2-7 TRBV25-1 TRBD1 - CASSGGQGRSYEQYF TGTGCCAGCAGTGGGGGACAGGGTAGGTCCTACGAGCAGTACTTC
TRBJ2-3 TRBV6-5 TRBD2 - CATWTGTKDTQYF TGTGCAACCTGGACTGGGACTAAAGATACGCAGTATTTT
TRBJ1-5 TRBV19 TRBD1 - CASSLDRGLQPQHF TGTGCCAGTAGTCTTGACAGGGGGCTTCAGCCCCAGCATTTT
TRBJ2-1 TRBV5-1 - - CASSLDGYNEQFF TGCGCCAGCAGCTTGGATGGGTACAATGAGCAGTTCTTC
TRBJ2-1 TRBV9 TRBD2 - CASSRSSGKNEQFF TGTGCCAGCAGCCGGTCTAGCGGGAAAAATGAGCAGTTCTTC
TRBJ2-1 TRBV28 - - CASLGQGLSGDEQFF TGTGCCAGCCTTGGACAGGGTTTGAGCGGGGATGAGCAGTTCTTC
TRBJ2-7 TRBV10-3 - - CATMTGYEQYF TGTGCCACCATGACAGGATACGAGCAGTACTTC
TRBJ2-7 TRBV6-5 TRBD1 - CASRTGSGEQYF TGTGCCAGCCGGACAGGGAGCGGGGAGCAGTACTTC
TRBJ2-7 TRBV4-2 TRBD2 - CASSQPAGEGEQYF TGTGCCAGCAGCCAACCGGCGGGAGAGGGAGAGCAGTACTTC
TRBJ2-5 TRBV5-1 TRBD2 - CASSWRTSQETQYF TGCGCCAGCAGCTGGAGGACTAGCCAAGAGACCCAGTACTTC
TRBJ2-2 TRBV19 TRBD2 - CASSITSGRTGELFF TGTGCCAGTAGTATAACTAGCGGGAGAACCGGGGAGCTGTTTTTT
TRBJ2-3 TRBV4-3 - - CASSQQGTASTDTQYF TGCGCCAGCAGCCAGCAAGGGACCGCTAGCACAGATACGCAGTATTTT
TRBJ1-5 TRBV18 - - CASSPGGGGNQPQHF TGTGCCAGCTCCCCCGGGGGGGGCGGCAATCAGCCCCAGCATTTT
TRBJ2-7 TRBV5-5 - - CASSLESDSYEQYF TGTGCCAGCAGCTTGGAGTCGGACTCCTACGAGCAGTACTTC
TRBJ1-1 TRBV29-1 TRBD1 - CSVDMDRGQAFF TGCAGCGTTGACATGGACAGGGGGCAAGCTTTCTTT
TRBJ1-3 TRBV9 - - CASSVDEGHRNTIYF TGTGCCAGCAGCGTAGACGAGGGGCACCGAAACACCATATATTTT
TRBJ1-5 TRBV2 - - CASSGGWGEVGNQPQHF TGTGCCAGCAGTGGAGGGTGGGGAGAGGTCGGCAATCAGCCCCAGCATTTT
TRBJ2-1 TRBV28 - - CASSLRDKYNEQFF TGTGCCAGCAGTCTACGGGACAAATACAATGAGCAGTTCTTC
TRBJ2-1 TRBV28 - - CASKKDSPRIYNEQFF TGTGCCAGCAAAAAAGACAGCCCGAGGATCTACAATGAGCAGTTCTTC
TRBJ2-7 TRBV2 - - CASSEIGRRSEQYF TGTGCCAGCAGTGAAATAGGCCGCCGGAGCGAGCAGTACTTC
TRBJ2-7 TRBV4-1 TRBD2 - CASSQDSGLAGGGGEQYF TGCGCCAGCAGCCAAGATTCAGGACTAGCGGGAGGAGGCGGCGAGCAGTACTTC
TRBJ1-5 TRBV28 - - CASGTPTDGLPQHF TGTGCCAGTGGGACACCTACCGACGGCTTGCCCCAGCATTTT
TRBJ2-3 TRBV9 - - CASSVGTSTASGTDTQYF TGTGCCAGCAGCGTAGGGACATCGACGGCGTCTGGCACAGATACGCAGTATTTT
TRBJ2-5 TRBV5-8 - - CASSSATVGVETQYF TGTGCCAGCAGCTCGGCGACGGTCGGGGTCGAGACCCAGTACTTC
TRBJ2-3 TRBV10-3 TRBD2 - CAISESKPREGGRDTQYF TGTGCCATCAGTGAGTCTAAGCCCCGTGAAGGCGGGAGGGATACGCAGTATTTT
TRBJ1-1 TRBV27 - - CASSFLGRDTEAFF TGTGCCAGCAGTTTCCTGGGGCGCGACACTGAAGCTTTCTTT
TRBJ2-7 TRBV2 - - CASLTTYEQYF TGTGCCAGCCTGACAACCTACGAGCAGTACTTC
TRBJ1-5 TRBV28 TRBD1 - CASKDRGLTSNQPQHF TGTGCCAGTAAGGACAGGGGCCTTACTAGCAATCAGCCCCAGCATTTT
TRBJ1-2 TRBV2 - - CASSEVRQAGGYTF TGTGCCAGCAGTGAAGTGCGGCAGGCGGGGGGCTACACCTTC
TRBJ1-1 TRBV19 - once CASIDSYTEAFF TGTGCCAGTATCGACAGTTACACTGAAGCTTTCTTT
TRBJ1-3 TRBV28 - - CASSLPGSGNTIYF TGTGCCAGCAGTTTACCGGGTTCTGGAAACACCATATATTTT
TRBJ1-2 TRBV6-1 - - CASSVGQETYGYTF TGTGCCAGCAGTGTGGGACAAGAAACCTATGGCTACACCTTC
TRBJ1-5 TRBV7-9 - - CASSPGPSNQPQHF TGTGCCAGCAGCCCGGGCCCAAGCAATCAGCCCCAGCATTTT
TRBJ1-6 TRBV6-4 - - CASSSTSRTFSRNSPLHF TGTGCCAGCAGTTCTACGAGCAGGACCTTTTCCCGGAATTCACCCCTCCACTTT